The 18 T cell receptor beta chains reported below all come from one sample, sequenced in a study of Graves' ophthalmopathy and Graves' hyperthyroidism. TCR beta CDR3 regions were amplified from RNA transcripts. Following a first-round RT-PCR that used HTBI primers, a second-round multiplex PCR was carried out. TCRdb used MiXCR to reprocess the multiplex PCR reads, holding one entry per CDR3 protein. The table shows about 480,000 distinct CDR3 sequences, with around 15% occurring only once. Sequencing was performed on blood. The receptors here all came from a woman under 40 with Graves' ophthalmopathy.

This clonotype was detected many times. V usage is TRBV7-2 and J usage is TRBJ1-1; the D is unclear. V lost 6 bases and J 5 bases, leaving 13 bases between the germline ends. CDR3 length: 13 amino acids. Looked up from germline, CDR1 is SGHTA and CDR2 is FQGNSA. CDR3 DNA: TGTGCCAGCAGGTCTATAGGGAGGACTGAAGCTTTCTTT. It yields the protein CASRSIGRTEAFF.

This clonotype was seen a single time. The chain combines TRBV28 with TRBJ1-6; TRBD1 aligns across 9 bases. The CDR3 extends over 14 amino acids. Per the germline V gene, CDR1 is MDHEN and CDR2 is SYDVKM. V gave up 6 bases and J gave up 10 bases; unmatched junction bases: 7. In DNA form, the CDR3 reads TGTGCCAGCAGACAACAGGGGGCAGACTCACCCCTCCACTTT. Its protein product is CASRQQGADSPLHF.

The chain carries TRBV12-3 or TRBV12-4 and TRBJ1-2; the match to TRBD1 covers 10 bases. The CDR3 spans 16 residues. Losses at the gene ends were 3 bases for V and 5 bases for J; bases not matched to a gene: 9. DNA of the CDR3: TGTGCCAGCAGTTTCCGGGACAGGGGTCGAATATATGGCTACACCTTC. It translates to CASSFRDRGRIYGYTF.

This clonotype has ten or more counts. The chain couples TRBV12-3 or TRBV12-4 to TRBJ1-1; D is possibly TRBD1 (6 bases). V gave up 6 bases and J gave up 8 bases, with 13 bases separating them. The CDR3 sequence is 12 residues long. The CDR3 here is CASSPRGLEAFF. The CDR3 DNA is TGTGCCAGCAGCCCCCGGGGGCTGGAAGCTTTCTTT.

This clonotype occurred many times. V is TRBV6-5 and J is TRBJ1-5; D is uncertain. Germline CDR1 reads MNHEY; CDR2 reads SVGAGI. The CDR3 is 13 residues long. V was cut by 2 bases and J by 4 bases, with 6 bases left in between. The CDR3 DNA reads TGTGCCAGCAGTTACAGAGAGAATCAGCCCCAGCATTTT. This codes for CASSYRENQPQHF.

The chain links TRBV4-3 to TRBJ1-1; D remains unclear. Germline CDR1 and CDR2: LGHNA and YSLEER. The CDR3 is made up of 14 amino acids. V gave up 3 bases and J gave up 1 base, with 9 bases separating them. CDR3 sequence reads: CASSQPRGNTEAFF. DNA of the CDR3: TGCGCCAGCAGCCAGCCCCGAGGGAACACTGAAGCTTTCTTT.

This rearrangement joins TRBV18 to TRBJ2-4; 7 bases align to TRBD1. Germline CDR1 is KGHSH and CDR2 is LQKENI. The CDR3 covers 13 residues. The J segment lost 7 bases and the V segment lost 4 bases, leaving 4 bases of the junction unmatched. DNA of the CDR3: TGTGCCAGCTCACGAATCAGGGGGAACATTCAGTACTTC. Encoded protein: CASSRIRGNIQYF. Full variable domain (remainder filled in from reference TRBV18 and TRBJ2-4): NAGVMQNPRHLVRRRGQEARLRCSPMKGHSHVYWYRQLPEEGLKFMVYLQKENIIDESGMPKERFSAEFPKEGPSILRIQQVVRGDSAAYFCASSRIRGNIQYFGAGTRLSVL.

The table lists this clonotype with many counts. This chain uses TRBV30 with TRBJ1-2, with TRBD1 as a possible D gene (5 bases). Looked up from germline, CDR1 is GTSNPN and CDR2 is SVGIG (reference sequence). The CDR3 is 15 amino acids. V was cut by 2 bases and J by 0 bases, with 13 bases left in between. The CDR3 region is CAWSLGDPANYGYTF. The DNA of the CDR3 is TGTGCCTGGAGTCTAGGGGACCCAGCTAACTATGGCTACACCTTC.

At least ten counts were recorded for this clonotype. J is TRBJ2-5 and V is TRBV15, with TRBD2 matching over 8 bases. The CDR3 is 16 residues long. Germline values: CDR1 LNHNV, CDR2 YYDKDF (reference sequence). Germline trimming cut 0 bases from V and 5 bases from J; bases unmatched to any gene: 8. The CDR3 DNA reads TGTGCCACCAGCAGAGACCCTCGGGGGGGCACGGAGACCCAGTACTTC. It yields the protein CATSRDPRGGTETQYF.

This clonotype has ten or more counts. V usage is TRBV6-5 and J usage is TRBJ2-7; no clear D gene. The V gene lost 0 bases and the J gene lost 0 bases, with 12 bases spanning the gap. Germline lookup yields CDR1 MNHEY and CDR2 SVGAGI. This CDR3 has 16 amino acids. The CDR3, as DNA: TGTGCCAGCAGTTACTCGAAAGGGTTCAGCTCCTACGAGCAGTACTTC. The encoded protein is CASSYSKGFSSYEQYF.

At least ten counts were recorded for this clonotype. J is TRBJ1-5 and V is TRBV30, with D possibly TRBD1 on 6 matching bases. This CDR3 has 13 amino acids. V was clipped by 5 bases and J by 4 bases, with 12 bases between them. Germline-derived CDR1 and CDR2 are GTSNPN and SVGIG (reference sequence). CDR3 in DNA: TGTGCCTGGTCCGGGACATTTAATCAGCCCCAGCATTTT. Amino acids: CAWSGTFNQPQHF.

The genes are TRBV7-8 and TRBJ2-7, with D possibly TRBD1 on 5 matching bases. CDR1 is SGHVS and CDR2 is FQNEAQ in the germline V gene. This CDR3 has 15 amino acids. Deletions cut 8 bases from V and 5 bases from J, with 22 bases between. CDR3 in amino acids: CASCVIWAQQDEQYF. The CDR3 nucleotides are TGTGCCAGCTGCGTTATTTGGGCCCAACAGGACGAGCAGTACTTC.

The sample holds a few counts of this clonotype. The rearrangement uses TRBV14 and TRBJ2-5; maybe TRBD1 (6 bases). Trimming pared 3 bases from V and 4 bases from J, leaving 15 bases between. Germline V gene data show CDR1 as SGHDN and CDR2 as FVKESK. CDR3 size: 15 residues. CDR3 protein: CASSHSQGVRETQYF. The CDR3 region has the DNA TGTGCCAGCAGCCACTCACAGGGAGTCCGAGAGACCCAGTACTTC.

The chain links TRBV27 to TRBJ2-2; 12 nucleotides agree with TRBD2. The CDR3 sequence is 17 residues long. The germline gives CDR1 MNHEY, CDR2 SMNVEV (reference sequence). J lost 5 bases, V lost 2 bases, and 6 bases had no gene match. CDR3 nucleotides: TGTGCCAGCAGTTTAGTACTAGCGGGGGGCTGGACCGGGGAGCTGTTTTTT. Amino acids: CASSLVLAGGWTGELFF.

This clonotype was detected many times. This chain joins TRBV4-1 and TRBJ1-2, with D hard to call. Per germline, CDR1 MGHRA and CDR2 YSYEKL. This CDR3 is built from 16 residues. The V gene lost 4 bases and the J gene lost 5 bases, with 20 bases spanning the gap. The CDR3 here is CASSPLRGELSYGYTF. As DNA, the CDR3 is TGCGCCAGCAGCCCACTTCGCGGGGAGTTGAGTTATGGCTACACCTTC.

The chain joins TRBV5-1 to TRBJ2-7; 9 nucleotides line up with TRBD1. The CDR3 is 15 residues long. Germline assignment: CDR1 SGHRS and CDR2 YFSETQ. The V gene end was trimmed by 6 bases and the J gene end by 4 bases; junction bases not matched to a gene: 11. The CDR3 DNA follows: TGCGCCAGCAACCATCTGGACAGGGGAGATTACGAGCAGTACTTC. As protein: CASNHLDRGDYEQYF.

As for this clonotype: This could be a read error, since a much larger clone is one nucleotide away. The chain is built from TRBV6-5 and TRBJ2-7, with D possibly being TRBD1 or TRBD2 (5 bases each). Germline CDR1 is MNHEY and CDR2 is SVGAGI. CDR3 length: 14 residues. The CDR3: CAISYRGPSYEQYF. The CDR3 DNA reads TGTGCCATCAGTTATCGGGGCCCAAGCTACGAGCAGTACTTC.

This clonotype was recorded many times. The rearrangement links TRBV4-1 to TRBJ1-1; tentatively, D is TRBD1 (5 bases). V lost 0 bases and J lost 0, with 8 bases in between. The length of the CDR3 is 15 residues. Germline V gene lookup returns CDR1 MGHRA and CDR2 YSYEKL. The chain's CDR3 is CASSQEGTMNTEAFF. The CDR3 bases are TGCGCCAGCAGCCAAGAAGGGACCATGAACACTGAAGCTTTCTTT.